This T cell receptor (beta chain) was found in a study of blood T cell repertoires in COVID-19. Study-level information: The samples span acute and convalescent COVID-19 from the United States, Italy and Spain.

In the original analysis: It was from reference gene primer amplification that nucleated cell counts were estimated. The data were produced by immunoSEQ multiplex PCR, yet TCRdb's version contains in-frame clones alone and is incomplete. The DNA was the basis for D and trimming; V, J and clone size are from that table. The repertoire holds approximately 300,000 clones, with 86% as singletons. Clinical history as reported by participants underpinned cohort assignment. The study counted Cohort 3 donors as recovered given two negative PCRs, clearance, or symptom resolution. V gave up 3 bases and J gave up 0 bases; unmatched junction bases: 0. The CDR3 has 14 amino acids. Germline loops: CDR1 SGHRS, CDR2 YFSETQ.

The receptor was derived from a man younger than 40 who had recovered from COVID-19. Sequencing was performed on PBMCs or T cells enriched from blood (not recorded which). V is TRBV5-1 and J is TRBJ1-3; 7 bases are a match to TRBD1. CDR3 bases: TGCGCCAGCAGCTGGACAGGCTCTGGAAACACCATATATTTT. This translates into CASSWTGSGNTIYF.